This T cell receptor (beta chain) came from a study of blood T cells in healthy people across ages. Per individual sample, total RNA of at least 6 micrograms was extracted. This clonotype was seen at least ten times. Using a J-beta primer mix together with a sample-barcoded 5' primer, a second PCR was run for roughly 6 to 12 cycles. Samples each returned at least 3 million CDR3-containing paired-end reads. MiXCR, run by TCRdb on the 5' RACE reads, gives a single entry per CDR3 protein. This table has approximately 680,000 distinct CDR3 sequences, roughly 32% appearing once. CDR1 and CDR2 (germline): MNHNS, SASEGT. Unmatched junction bases numbered 4, after V lost 7 bases and J lost 0 bases. CDR3 length equals 15 residues.

The sequence was collected from a woman older than 75 in good health. The chain is built from TRBV6-1 and TRBJ2-1; 9 nucleotides match TRBD1. Specimen: blood. The CDR3 loop is CASKSGQGSYNEQFF. CDR3 DNA sequence: TGTGCCAGCAAATCGGGACAGGGCTCCTACAATGAGCAGTTCTTC.